This T cell receptor beta chain was captured in a study of beta chain features in type 1 diabetes. Overall study results and limits: Among patients with Type 1 diabetes, TCRB CDR3s were moderately but significantly shorter in every one of the four CD4+ subsets.

The sequenced template was cDNA made from the entire isolated RNA. Using immunoSEQ multiplex PCR, the repertoire was profiled, and TCRdb retains in-frame clones only, with some absent. The sample yields about 340,000 clones, about a tenth seen once. This clone turned up a few times. Its specificity is unknown. This CDR3 is 15 amino acids long. Losses at the gene ends were 3 bases for V and 9 bases for J; bases not matched to a gene: 11. The germline V gene has CDR1 SGDLS and CDR2 YYNGEE. This rearrangement joins TRBV9 to TRBJ2-1; 8 bases fit TRBD2. The sample was central memory CD4+ T cells from blood. The clonotype comes from a man under 40 with type 1 diabetes. CDR3 in amino acids: CASSAQGTSGGEQFF. The CDR3 DNA reads TGTGCCAGCAGCGCCCAGGGTACTAGCGGCGGTGAGCAGTTCTTC.